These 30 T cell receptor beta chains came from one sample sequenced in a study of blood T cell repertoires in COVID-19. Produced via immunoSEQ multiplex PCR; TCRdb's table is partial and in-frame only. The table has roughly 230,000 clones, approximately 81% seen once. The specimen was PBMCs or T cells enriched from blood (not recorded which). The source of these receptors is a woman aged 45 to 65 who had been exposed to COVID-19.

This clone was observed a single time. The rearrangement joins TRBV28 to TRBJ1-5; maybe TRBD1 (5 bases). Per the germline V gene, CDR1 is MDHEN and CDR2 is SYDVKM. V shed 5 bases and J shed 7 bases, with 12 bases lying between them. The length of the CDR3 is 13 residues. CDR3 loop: CASSHQGRQPQHF. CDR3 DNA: TGTGCCAGCAGTCACCAGGGTCGGCAGCCCCAGCATTTT.

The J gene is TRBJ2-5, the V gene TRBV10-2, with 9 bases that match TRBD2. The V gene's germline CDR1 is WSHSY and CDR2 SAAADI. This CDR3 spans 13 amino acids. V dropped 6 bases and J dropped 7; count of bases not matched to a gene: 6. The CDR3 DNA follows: TGCGCCAGCAGGGGGGGACTAGCAAGGACCCAGTACTTC. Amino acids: CASRGGLARTQYF.

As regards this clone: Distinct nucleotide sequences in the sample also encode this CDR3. The CDR3 coding sequence is TGCAGCGTTGAAACAGGGCAAAACACTGAAGCTTTCTTT. This encodes CSVETGQNTEAFF. J is TRBJ1-1 and V is TRBV29-1; perhaps TRBD1 as D (6 bases). The V end lost 2 bases, the J end lost 2 bases, and 9 bases lay between the germline ends. The germline V gene has CDR1 SQVTM and CDR2 ANQGSEA. CDR3 length: 13 amino acids. Combining the CDR3 with reference TRBV29-1 and TRBJ1-1 gives the whole variable domain SAVISQKPSRDICQRGTSLTIQCQVDSQVTMMFWYRQQPGQSLTLIATANQGSEATYESGFVIDKFPISRPNLTFSTLTVSNMSPEDSSIYLCSVETGQNTEAFFGQGTRLTVV.

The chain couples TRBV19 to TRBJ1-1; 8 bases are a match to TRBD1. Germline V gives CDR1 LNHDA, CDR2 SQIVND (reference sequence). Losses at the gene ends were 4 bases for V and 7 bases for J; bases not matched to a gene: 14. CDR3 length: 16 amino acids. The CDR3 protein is CASSKRGQGLRGEAFF. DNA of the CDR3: TGTGCCAGTAGTAAGCGAGGACAGGGACTGAGAGGTGAAGCTTTCTTT.

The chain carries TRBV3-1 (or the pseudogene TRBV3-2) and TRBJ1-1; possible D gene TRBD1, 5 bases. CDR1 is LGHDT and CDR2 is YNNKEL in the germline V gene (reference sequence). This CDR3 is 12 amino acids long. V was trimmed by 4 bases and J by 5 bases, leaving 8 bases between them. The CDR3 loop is CASSPGETEAFF. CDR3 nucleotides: TGTGCCAGCAGCCCGGGGGAAACTGAAGCTTTCTTT.

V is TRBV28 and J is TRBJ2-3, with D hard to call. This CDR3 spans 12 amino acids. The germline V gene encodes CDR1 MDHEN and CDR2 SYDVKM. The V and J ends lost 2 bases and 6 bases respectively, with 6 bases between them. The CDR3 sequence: CASSLVRDTQYF. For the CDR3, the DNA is TGTGCCAGCAGTTTAGTCAGGGATACGCAGTATTTT.

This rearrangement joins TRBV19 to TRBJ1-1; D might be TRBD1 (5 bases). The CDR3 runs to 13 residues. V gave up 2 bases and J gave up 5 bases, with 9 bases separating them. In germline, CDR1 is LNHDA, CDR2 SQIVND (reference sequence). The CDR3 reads CASSIRGRTEAFF. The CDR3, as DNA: TGTGCCAGTAGTATAAGGGGAAGGACTGAAGCTTTCTTT.

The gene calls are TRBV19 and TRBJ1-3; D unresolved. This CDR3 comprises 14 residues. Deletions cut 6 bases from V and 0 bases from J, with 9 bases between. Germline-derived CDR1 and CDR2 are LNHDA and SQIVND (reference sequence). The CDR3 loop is CASRAPDSGNTIYF. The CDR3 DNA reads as TGTGCCAGTAGGGCCCCCGACTCTGGAAACACCATATATTTT.

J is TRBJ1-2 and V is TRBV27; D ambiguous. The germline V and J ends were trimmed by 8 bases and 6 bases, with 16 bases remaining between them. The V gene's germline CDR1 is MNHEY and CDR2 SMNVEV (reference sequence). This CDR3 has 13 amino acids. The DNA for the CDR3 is TGTGCCAGCGCCTTCACGAGGGATAATGGCTACACCTTC. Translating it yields CASAFTRDNGYTF.

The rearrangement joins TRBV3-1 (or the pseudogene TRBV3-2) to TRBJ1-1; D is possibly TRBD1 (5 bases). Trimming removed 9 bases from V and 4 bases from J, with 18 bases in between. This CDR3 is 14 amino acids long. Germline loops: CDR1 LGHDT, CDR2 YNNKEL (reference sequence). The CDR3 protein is CASSPTGGGTEAFF. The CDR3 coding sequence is TGTGCCAGTTCTCCAACGGGGGGAGGCACTGAAGCTTTCTTT.

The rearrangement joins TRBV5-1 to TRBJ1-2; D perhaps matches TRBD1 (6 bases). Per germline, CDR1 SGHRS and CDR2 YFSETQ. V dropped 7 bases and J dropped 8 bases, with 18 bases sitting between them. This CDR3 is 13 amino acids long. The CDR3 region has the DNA TGCGCCAGCTCCGAGGGGGACCGGTCGGGCTACACCTTC. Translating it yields CASSEGDRSGYTF.

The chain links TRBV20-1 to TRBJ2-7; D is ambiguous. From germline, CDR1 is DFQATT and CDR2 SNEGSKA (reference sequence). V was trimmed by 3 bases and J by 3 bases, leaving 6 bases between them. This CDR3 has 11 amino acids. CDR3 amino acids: CSARTGYEQYF. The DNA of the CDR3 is TGCAGTGCTAGGACGGGCTACGAGCAGTACTTC.

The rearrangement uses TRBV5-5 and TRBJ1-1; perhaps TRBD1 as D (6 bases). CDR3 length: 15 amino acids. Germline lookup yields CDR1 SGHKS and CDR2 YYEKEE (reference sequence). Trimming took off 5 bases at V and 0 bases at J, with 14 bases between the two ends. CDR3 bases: TGTGCCAGCAGTCCTACCGGGACATTGAACACTGAAGCTTTCTTT. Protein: CASSPTGTLNTEAFF.

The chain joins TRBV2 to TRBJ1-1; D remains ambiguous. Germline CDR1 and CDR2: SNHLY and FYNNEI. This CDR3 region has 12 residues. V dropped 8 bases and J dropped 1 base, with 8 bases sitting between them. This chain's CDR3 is CASQIWNTEAFF. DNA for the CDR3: TGTGCCAGCCAGATTTGGAACACTGAAGCTTTCTTT.

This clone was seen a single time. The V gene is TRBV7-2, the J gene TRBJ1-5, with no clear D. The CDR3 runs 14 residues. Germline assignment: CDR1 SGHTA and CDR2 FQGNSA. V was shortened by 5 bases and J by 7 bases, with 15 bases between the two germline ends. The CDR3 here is CASSPSGSGQPQHF. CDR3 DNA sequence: TGTGCCAGCAGCCCGTCGGGATCCGGGCAGCCCCAGCATTTT.

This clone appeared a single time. The CDR3 DNA follows: TGTGCCAGCAGTTACGACAGGAACACTGAAGCTTTCTTT. It codes for CASSYDRNTEAFF. The V call is TRBV7-3, the J call TRBJ1-1; maybe TRBD1 (5 bases). Germline V gives CDR1 SGHTA, CDR2 FQGTGA. This CDR3 is built from 13 residues. Trimming took off 6 bases at V and 1 base at J, with 9 bases between the two ends.

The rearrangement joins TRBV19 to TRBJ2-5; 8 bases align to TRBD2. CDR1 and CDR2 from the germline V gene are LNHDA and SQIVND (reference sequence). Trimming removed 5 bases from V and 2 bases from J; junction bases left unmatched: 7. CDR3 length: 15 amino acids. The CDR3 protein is CASSSLGGGQETQYF. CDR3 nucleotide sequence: TGTGCCAGTAGTTCTCTCGGGGGGGGGCAAGAGACCCAGTACTTC.

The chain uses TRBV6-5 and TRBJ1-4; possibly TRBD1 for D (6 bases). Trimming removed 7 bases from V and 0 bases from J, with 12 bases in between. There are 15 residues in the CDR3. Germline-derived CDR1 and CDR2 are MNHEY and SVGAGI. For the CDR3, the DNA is TGTGCCAGCAAGAGAGGGGGAGCAACTAATGAAAAACTGTTTTTT. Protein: CASKRGGATNEKLFF.

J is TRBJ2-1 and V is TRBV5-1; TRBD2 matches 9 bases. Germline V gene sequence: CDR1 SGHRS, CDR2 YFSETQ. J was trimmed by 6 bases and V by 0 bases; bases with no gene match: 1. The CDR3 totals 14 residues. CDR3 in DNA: TGCGCCAGCAGCTTGGGACTAGCGGCCAATGAGCAGTTCTTC. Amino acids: CASSLGLAANEQFF.

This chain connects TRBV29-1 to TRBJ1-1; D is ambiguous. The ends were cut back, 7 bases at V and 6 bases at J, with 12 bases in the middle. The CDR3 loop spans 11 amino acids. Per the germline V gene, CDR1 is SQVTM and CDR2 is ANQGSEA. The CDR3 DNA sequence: TGCAGCGCAACCCCTATACCTGAAGCTTTCTTT. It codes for CSATPIPEAFF.

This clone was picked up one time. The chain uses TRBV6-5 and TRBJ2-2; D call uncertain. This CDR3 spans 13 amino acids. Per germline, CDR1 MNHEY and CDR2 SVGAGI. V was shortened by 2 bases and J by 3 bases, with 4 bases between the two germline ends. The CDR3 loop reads CASSYRDTGELFF. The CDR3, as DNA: TGTGCCAGCAGTTACCGGGACACCGGGGAGCTGTTTTTT.

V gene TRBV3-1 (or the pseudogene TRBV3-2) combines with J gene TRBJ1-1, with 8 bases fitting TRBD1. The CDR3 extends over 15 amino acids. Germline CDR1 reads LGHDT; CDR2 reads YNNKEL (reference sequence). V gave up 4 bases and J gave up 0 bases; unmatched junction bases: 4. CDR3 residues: CASSPYRGLNTEAFF. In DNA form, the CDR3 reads TGTGCCAGCAGCCCCTACAGGGGGTTGAACACTGAAGCTTTCTTT.

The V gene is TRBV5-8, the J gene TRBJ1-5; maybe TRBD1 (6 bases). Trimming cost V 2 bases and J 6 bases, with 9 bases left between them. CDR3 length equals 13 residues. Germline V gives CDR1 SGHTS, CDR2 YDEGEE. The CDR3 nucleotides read TGTGCCAGCAGCTTAGGCAGGGGTCAGCCCCAGCATTTT. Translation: CASSLGRGQPQHF.

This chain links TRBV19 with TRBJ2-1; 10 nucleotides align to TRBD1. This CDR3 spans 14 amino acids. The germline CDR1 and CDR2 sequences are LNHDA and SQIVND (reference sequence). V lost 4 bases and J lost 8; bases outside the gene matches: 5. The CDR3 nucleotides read TGTGCCAGTAGTAGGGGGACAGGGGTCCATGAGCAGTTCTTC. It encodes CASSRGTGVHEQFF.

The CDR3, as DNA: TGTGCCAGCAGTGGGGACAGCCATGGGATAGGCTACACCTTC. This sequence encodes CASSGDSHGIGYTF. The chain links TRBV25-1 to TRBJ1-2, with 7 positions matching TRBD1. The CDR3 length is 14 residues. Trimming took 4 bases from V and 8 from J; bases not matched to a gene: 10. CDR1 and CDR2 from the germline V gene are MGHDK and SYGVNS.

The CDR3 loop reads CASSLGQVNTEAFF. The CDR3 bases are TGTGCCAGCAGCTTGGGACAGGTGAACACTGAAGCTTTCTTT. The chain carries TRBV7-9 and TRBJ1-1, with 8 bases identical to TRBD1. Unmatched junction bases numbered 0, after V lost 3 bases and J lost 0 bases. The germline V gene has CDR1 SEHNR and CDR2 FQNEAQ (reference sequence). This CDR3 region has 14 residues.

CDR3 protein: CASSPLTVKLTGELFF. The CDR3 DNA sequence: TGTGCCAGCTCACCACTAACCGTCAAACTAACCGGGGAGCTGTTTTTT. The chain joins TRBV18 to TRBJ2-2, with no clear D. The CDR3 is made up of 16 amino acids. Germline V lookup: CDR1 KGHSH, CDR2 LQKENI. Trimming removed 1 base at V and 5 bases at J, with 14 bases between.

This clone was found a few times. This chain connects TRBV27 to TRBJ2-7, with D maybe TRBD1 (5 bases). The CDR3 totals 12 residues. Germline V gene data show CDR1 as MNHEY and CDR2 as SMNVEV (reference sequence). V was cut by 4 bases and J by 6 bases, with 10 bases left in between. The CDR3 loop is CASSSPGFEQYF. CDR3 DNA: TGTGCCAGCAGTTCGCCAGGGTTCGAGCAGTACTTC.

This CDR3 reads CAISERVPGTSGGFTGELFF. CDR3 coding DNA: TGTGCCATCAGTGAGAGAGTCCCCGGGACTAGCGGGGGGTTTACCGGGGAGCTGTTTTTT. The chain uses TRBV10-3 and TRBJ2-2; 15 nucleotides match TRBD2. The CDR3 covers 20 residues. J lost 5 bases, V lost 2 bases, and 12 bases had no gene match. Germline V gene data show CDR1 as ENHRY and CDR2 as SYGVKD.

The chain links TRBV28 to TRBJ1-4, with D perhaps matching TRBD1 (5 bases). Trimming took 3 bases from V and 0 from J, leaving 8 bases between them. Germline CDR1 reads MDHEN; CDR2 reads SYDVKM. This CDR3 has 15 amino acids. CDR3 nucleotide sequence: TGTGCCAGCAGTTTGTGGGGGGCAACTAATGAAAAACTGTTTTTT. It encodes CASSLWGATNEKLFF.